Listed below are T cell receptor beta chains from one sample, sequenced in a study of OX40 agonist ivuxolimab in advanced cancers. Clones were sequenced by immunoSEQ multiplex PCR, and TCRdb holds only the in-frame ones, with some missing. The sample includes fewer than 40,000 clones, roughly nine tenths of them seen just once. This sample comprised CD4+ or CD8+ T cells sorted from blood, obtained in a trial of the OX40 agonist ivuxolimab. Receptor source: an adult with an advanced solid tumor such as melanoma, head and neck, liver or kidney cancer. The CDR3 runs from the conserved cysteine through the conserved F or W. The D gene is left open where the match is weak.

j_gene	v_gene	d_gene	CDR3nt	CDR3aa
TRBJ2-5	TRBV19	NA	TGTGCCAGTAGTGGACCCCGGGGGAAAGTGGCGGAGACCCAGTACTTC	CASSGPRGKVAETQYF
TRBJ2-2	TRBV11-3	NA	TGTGCCAGCAGCTCCCTAGGAAACACCGGGGAGCTGTTTTTT	CASSSLGNTGELFF
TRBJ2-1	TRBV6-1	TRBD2	TGTGCCAGCAGGTCTAGCGGGGGCCTCTACAATGAGCAGTTCTTC	CASRSSGGLYNEQFF
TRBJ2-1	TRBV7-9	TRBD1	TGTGCCAGCAGCTTGGACAGGGGGCGGGGAGGGCGGTACAATGAGCAGTTCTTC	CASSLDRGRGGRYNEQFF
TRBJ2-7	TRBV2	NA	TGTGCCAGCAGGACAGGTCCAGGCTCCTACGAGCAGTACTTC	CASRTGPGSYEQYF
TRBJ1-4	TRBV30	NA	TGTGCCTGGAGTATAAGTCGGGGTGAAAAACTGTTTTTT	CAWSISRGEKLFF
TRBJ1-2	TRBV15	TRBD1	TGTGCCACCAGCAGAGGACAGGGGAGCTATGGCTACACCTTC	CATSRGQGSYGYTF
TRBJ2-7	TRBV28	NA	TGTGCCAGCAGTCCCCGCGGCTACGAGCAGTACTTC	CASSPRGYEQYF
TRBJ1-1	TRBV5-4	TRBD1	TGTGCCAGCAGCCCGGCGACAGGGGAGGCGACTGAAGCTTTCTTT	CASSPATGEATEAFF
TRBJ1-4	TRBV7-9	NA	TGTGCCAGCAGCCCACCAGAGGGGAATGAAAAACTGTTTTTT	CASSPPEGNEKLFF
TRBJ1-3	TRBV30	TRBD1	TGTGCCTGGAGTGTAGGGGGCACTGGAAACACCATATATTTT	CAWSVGGTGNTIYF
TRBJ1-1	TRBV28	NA	TGTGCCAGCAGTTTCCCAGCCGGGGACACTGAAGCTTTCTTT	CASSFPAGDTEAFF
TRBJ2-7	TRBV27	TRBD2	TGTGCCAGCAGTTTATCTCGGGCTAGCGGGAGGGCCAGGTCCTACGAGCAGTACTTC	CASSLSRASGRARSYEQYF
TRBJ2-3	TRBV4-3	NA	TGCGCCAGCAGCCAAACAGATACGCAGTATTTT	CASSQTDTQYF